The sequence of this T cell receptor beta chain was determined in a study of T-cell reconstitution after alpha-beta-depleted transplantation in children. As it was prepared, the TCRbeta library received unique molecular identifiers. One entry per CDR3 protein results from TCRdb running MiXCR on the PCR reads. The data show about 980,000 distinct CDR3 sequences, less than 30% seen once. The V segment lost 3 bases and the J segment 9 bases; nucleotides outside the gene matches: 4. CDR3 length: 13 amino acids. Looked up from germline, CDR1 is SGHAT and CDR2 is FQNNGV. The J gene is TRBJ2-1, the V gene TRBV11-2; 8 positions match TRBD2. This sequence originates from a boy younger than two who had a stem cell transplant for SCID, so the T cells may come from the graft donor. The sequences come from PBMCs, mostly from graft donor cells, collected 360 days after TCRalphabeta/CD19-depleted stem cell transplant. The CDR3 is CASSFFGGAEQFF. CDR3 DNA: TGTGCCAGCAGCTTTTTCGGGGGGGCTGAGCAGTTCTTC.